The T cell receptor beta chain described here comes from a study of cytomegalovirus exposure and HLA in healthy donors. The donors were healthy bone marrow donors. The PCR employed 60 Vbeta primers together with 13 Jbeta primers. Assay: immunoSEQ multiplex PCR; the TCRdb copy retains only in-frame clones and omits some. The sample contains about 160,000 clones, around four fifths of which appear only once. Notes on this clone: Its target is not known.

Germline values: CDR1 SGHRS, CDR2 YFSETQ. The CDR3 has 13 amino acids. The germline V and J ends were trimmed by 2 bases and 2 bases, with 7 bases remaining between them. Findings of the study overall: Reports credit the classifier with highly specific, highly sensitive diagnosis of cytomegalovirus status. Indistinguishable V segments, including TRBV6-2 and TRBV6-3, were excluded. In vitro testing confirmed a few CMV-associated chains as specific for CMV antigens.

This chain links TRBV5-1 with TRBJ2-5; D is uncertain. This receptor was identified in a female donor in good health and CMV-seronegative. Sequencing was done on a sample of PBMCs. The CDR3 sequence: CASSFSGQETQYF. The CDR3 DNA follows: TGCGCCAGCAGCTTCTCCGGGCAAGAGACCCAGTACTTC.